This T cell receptor beta chain derives from a study of response to subunit inactivated influenza vaccine. Study findings and constraints: There was a suggestion from the authors that each seasonal influenza vaccination recruits few new T cells.

For this clonotype: Antigen specificity is unknown.

Per the germline V gene, CDR1 is DFQATT and CDR2 is SNEGSKA (reference sequence). Trimming took 0 bases from V and 6 from J, leaving 15 bases between them. The CDR3 extends over 14 amino acids. From the RT-PCR reads, TCRdb called clonotypes with MiXCR, one entry per CDR3 protein. The sample holds roughly 650,000 distinct CDR3 sequences, 15% to 18% seen once. The TCR originated in a middle-aged man who received an inactivated influenza vaccine. The chain carries TRBV20-1 and TRBJ2-7; weak D call: TRBD1 (6 bases). The sequenced sample was PBMCs from blood, obtained about 13 days after vaccination. The CDR3 DNA reads TGCAGTGCTAGAGATTTTGGTCAGGGGACCGAGCAGTACTTC. Protein: CSARDFGQGTEQYF.